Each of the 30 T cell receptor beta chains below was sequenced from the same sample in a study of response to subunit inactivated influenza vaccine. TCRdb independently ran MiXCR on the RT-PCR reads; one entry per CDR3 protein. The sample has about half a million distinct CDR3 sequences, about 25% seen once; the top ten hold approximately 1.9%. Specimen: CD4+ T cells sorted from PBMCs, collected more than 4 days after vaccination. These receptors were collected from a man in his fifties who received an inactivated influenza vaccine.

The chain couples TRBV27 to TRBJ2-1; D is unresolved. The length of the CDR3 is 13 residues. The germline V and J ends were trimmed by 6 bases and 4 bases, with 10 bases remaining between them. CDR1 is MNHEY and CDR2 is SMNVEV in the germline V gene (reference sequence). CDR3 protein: CASRMDGYNEQFF. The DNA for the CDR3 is TGTGCCAGCAGAATGGACGGATACAATGAGCAGTTCTTC.

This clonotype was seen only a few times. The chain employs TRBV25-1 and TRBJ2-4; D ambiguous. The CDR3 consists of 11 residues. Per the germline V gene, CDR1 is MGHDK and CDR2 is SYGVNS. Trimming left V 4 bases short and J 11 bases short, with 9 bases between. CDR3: CASSATHVQYF. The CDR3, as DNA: TGTGCCAGCAGTGCCACCCACGTTCAGTACTTC.

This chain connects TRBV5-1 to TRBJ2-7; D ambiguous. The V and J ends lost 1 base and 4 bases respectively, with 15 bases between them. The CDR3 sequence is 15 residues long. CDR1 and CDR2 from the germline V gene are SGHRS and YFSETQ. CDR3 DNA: TGCGCCAGCAGCTTGAATTCTGGGGTCGGTTACGAGCAGTACTTC. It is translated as CASSLNSGVGYEQYF.

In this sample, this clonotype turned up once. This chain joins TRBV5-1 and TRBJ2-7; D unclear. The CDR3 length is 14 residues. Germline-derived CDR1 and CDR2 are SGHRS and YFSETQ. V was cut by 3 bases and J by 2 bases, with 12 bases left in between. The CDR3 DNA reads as TGCGCCAGCAGCTCCAACGGTCACACCTACGAGCAGTACTTC. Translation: CASSSNGHTYEQYF.

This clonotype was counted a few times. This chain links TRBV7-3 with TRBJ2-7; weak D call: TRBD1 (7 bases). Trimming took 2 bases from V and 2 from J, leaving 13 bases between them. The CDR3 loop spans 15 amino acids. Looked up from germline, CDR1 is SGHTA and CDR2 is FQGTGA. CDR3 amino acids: CASSLQTGEAYEQYF. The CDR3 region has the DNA TGTGCCAGCAGCTTACAAACAGGGGAGGCCTACGAGCAGTACTTC.

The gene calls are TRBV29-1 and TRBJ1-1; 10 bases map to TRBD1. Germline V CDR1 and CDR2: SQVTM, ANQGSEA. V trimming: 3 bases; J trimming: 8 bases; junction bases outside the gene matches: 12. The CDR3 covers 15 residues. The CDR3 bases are TGCAGCGTTGAGAAAGGAGGGACAGGGGTGGGGGAAGCTTTCTTT. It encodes CSVEKGGTGVGEAFF.

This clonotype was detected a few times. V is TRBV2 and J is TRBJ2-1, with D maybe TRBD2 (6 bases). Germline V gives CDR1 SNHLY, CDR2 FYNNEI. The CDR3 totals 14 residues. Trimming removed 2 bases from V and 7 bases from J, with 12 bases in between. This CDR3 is CASSELVGRNEQFF. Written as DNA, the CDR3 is TGTGCCAGCAGTGAACTAGTTGGGAGGAATGAGCAGTTCTTC.

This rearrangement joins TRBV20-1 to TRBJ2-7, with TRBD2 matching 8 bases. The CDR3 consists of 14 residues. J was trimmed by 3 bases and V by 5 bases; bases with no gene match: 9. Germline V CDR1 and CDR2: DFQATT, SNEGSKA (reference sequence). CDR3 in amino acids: CSASGLLADYEQYF. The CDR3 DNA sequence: TGCAGTGCTTCAGGTCTACTAGCGGACTACGAGCAGTACTTC.

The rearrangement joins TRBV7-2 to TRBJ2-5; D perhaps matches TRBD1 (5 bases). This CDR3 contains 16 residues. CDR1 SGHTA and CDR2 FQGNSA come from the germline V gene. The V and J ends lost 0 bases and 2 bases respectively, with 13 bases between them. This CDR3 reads CASSLAAQAAQETQYF. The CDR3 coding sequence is TGTGCCAGCAGCTTAGCGGCACAGGCCGCTCAAGAGACCCAGTACTTC.

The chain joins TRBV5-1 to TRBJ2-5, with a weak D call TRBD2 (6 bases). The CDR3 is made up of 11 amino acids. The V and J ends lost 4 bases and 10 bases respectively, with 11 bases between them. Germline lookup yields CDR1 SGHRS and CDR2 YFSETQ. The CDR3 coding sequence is TGCGCCAGCAGCCAGGAGGGCCTCCAGTACTTC. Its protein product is CASSQEGLQYF.

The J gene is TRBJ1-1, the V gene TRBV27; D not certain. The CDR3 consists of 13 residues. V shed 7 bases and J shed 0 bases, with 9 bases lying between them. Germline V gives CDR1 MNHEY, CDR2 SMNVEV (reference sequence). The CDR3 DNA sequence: TGTGCCAGCACGGGTGGCATGAACACTGAAGCTTTCTTT. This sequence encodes CASTGGMNTEAFF.

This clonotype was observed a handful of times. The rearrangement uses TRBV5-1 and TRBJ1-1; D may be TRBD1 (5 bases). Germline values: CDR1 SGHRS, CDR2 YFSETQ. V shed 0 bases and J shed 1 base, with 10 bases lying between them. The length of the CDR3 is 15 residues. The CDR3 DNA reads TGCGCCAGCAGCTTGGCGGACACTGCGAACACTGAAGCTTTCTTT. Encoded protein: CASSLADTANTEAFF.

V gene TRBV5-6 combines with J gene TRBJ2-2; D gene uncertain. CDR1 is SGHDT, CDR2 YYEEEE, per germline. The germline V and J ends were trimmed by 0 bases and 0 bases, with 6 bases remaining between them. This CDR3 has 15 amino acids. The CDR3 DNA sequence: TGTGCCAGCAGCTTGGGGGTCTCGAACACCGGGGAGCTGTTTTTT. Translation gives CASSLGVSNTGELFF.

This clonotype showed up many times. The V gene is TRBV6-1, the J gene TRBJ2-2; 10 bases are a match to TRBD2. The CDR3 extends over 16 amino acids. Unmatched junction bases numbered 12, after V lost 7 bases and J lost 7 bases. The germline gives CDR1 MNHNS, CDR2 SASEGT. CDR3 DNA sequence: TGTGCCAGCAACCCCCAGCTAGCGGGAGCAGGCGGGGAGCTGTTTTTT. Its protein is CASNPQLAGAGGELFF.

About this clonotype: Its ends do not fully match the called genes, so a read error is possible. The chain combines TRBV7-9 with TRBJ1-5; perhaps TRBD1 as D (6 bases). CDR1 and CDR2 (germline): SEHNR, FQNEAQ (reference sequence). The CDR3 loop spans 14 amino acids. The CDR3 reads CASSDTGGKQPQHF. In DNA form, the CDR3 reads TGTGCCAGCAGCGATACCGGGGGCAAACAGCCCCAGCATTTT.

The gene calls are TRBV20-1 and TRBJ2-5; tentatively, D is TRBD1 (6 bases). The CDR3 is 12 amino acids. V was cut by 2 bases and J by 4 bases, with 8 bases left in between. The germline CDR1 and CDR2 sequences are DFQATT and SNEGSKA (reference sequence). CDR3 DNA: TGCAGTGCTAGACCAGGGGCAGAGACCCAGTACTTC. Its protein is CSARPGAETQYF.

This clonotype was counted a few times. This CDR3 is CSARLGGGRDTQYF. The CDR3 DNA follows: TGCAGTGCCCGTCTGGGGGGGGGCCGAGATACGCAGTATTTT. The gene calls are TRBV20-1 and TRBJ2-3; D might be TRBD2 (7 bases). Trimming removed 6 bases from V and 5 bases from J, with 18 bases in between. From germline, CDR1 is DFQATT and CDR2 SNEGSKA (reference sequence). The CDR3 is made up of 14 amino acids.

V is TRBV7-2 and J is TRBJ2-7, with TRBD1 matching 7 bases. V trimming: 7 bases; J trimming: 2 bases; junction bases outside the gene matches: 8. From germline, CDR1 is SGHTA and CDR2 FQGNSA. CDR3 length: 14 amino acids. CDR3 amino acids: CASTDRVGPYEQYF. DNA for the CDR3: TGTGCCAGCACTGACAGGGTAGGTCCCTACGAGCAGTACTTC.

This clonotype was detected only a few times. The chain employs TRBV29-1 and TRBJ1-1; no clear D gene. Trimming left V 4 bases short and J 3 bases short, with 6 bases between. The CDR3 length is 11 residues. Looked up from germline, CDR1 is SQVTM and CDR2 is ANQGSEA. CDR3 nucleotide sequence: TGCAGCGTTGCCTCCCACACTGAAGCTTTCTTT. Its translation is CSVASHTEAFF.

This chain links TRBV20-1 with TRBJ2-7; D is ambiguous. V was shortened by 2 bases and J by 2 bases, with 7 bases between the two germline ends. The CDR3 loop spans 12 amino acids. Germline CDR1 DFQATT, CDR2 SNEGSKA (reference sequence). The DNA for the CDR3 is TGCAGTGCTAGAAGACGTCCCTACGAGCAGTACTTC. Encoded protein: CSARRRPYEQYF.

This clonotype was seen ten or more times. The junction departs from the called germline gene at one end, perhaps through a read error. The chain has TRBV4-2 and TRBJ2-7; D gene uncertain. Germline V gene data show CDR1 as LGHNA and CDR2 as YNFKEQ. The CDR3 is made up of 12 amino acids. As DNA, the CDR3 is TGTGCCAGCAGCCAAGATGCTTACGACCAGTACTTC. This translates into CASSQDAYDQYF.

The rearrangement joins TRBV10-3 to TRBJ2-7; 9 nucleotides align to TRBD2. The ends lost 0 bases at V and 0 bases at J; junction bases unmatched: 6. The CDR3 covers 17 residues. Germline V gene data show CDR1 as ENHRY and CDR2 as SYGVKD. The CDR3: CAISESGVAGASYEQYF. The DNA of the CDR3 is TGTGCCATCAGTGAGTCGGGAGTAGCGGGAGCCTCCTACGAGCAGTACTTC.

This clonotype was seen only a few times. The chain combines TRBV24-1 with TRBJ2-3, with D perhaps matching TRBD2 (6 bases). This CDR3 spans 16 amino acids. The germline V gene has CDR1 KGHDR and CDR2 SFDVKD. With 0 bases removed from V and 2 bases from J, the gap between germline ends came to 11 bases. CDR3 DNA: TGTGCCACCAGTGATTTGCGGGACTTTAACACAGATACGCAGTATTTT. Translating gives CATSDLRDFNTDTQYF.

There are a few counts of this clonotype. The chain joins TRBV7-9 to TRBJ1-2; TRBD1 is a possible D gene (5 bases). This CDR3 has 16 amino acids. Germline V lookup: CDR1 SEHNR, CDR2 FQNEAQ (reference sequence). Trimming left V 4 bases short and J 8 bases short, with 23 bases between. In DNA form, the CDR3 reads TGTGCCAGCAGCTCTCGCCGGGACGGTTGGGCGCGGGGCTACACCTTC. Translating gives CASSSRRDGWARGYTF.

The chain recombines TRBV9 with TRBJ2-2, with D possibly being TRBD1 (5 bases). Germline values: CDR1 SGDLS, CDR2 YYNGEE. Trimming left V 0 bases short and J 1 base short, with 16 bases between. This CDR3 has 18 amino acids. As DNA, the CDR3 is TGTGCCAGCAGCGTAGGGCAGGGCCTCACGAAGAACACCGGGGAGCTGTTTTTT. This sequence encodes CASSVGQGLTKNTGELFF.

The CDR3 DNA follows: TGCAGCGTTGTGAAGACAGCCAATAACTATGGCTACACCTTC. Its translation is CSVVKTANNYGYTF. The chain combines TRBV29-1 with TRBJ1-2, with D perhaps matching TRBD1 (5 bases). Germline assignment: CDR1 SQVTM and CDR2 ANQGSEA. Trimming cost V 4 bases and J 1 base, with 13 bases left between them. The CDR3 runs 14 residues.

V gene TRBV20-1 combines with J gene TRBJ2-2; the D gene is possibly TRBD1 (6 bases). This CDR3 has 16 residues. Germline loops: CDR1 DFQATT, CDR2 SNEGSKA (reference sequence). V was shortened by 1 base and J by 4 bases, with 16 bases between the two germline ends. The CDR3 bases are TGCAGTGCTAGAGCCCCGGGACACCCGGTCACCGGGGAGCTGTTTTTT. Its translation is CSARAPGHPVTGELFF.

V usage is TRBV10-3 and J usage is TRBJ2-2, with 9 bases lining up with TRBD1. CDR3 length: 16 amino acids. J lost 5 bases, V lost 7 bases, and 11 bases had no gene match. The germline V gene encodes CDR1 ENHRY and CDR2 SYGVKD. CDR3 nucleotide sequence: TGTGCCATCAAAAAAATTGGGACAGGGACGACCGGGGAGCTGTTTTTT. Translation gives CAIKKIGTGTTGELFF.

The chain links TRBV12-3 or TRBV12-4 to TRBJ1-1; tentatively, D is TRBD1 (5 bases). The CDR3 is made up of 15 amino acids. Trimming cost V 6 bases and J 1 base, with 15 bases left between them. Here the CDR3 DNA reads TGTGCCAGCAGCCCAGGGTTTAGTGGGAACACTGAAGCTTTCTTT. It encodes CASSPGFSGNTEAFF.

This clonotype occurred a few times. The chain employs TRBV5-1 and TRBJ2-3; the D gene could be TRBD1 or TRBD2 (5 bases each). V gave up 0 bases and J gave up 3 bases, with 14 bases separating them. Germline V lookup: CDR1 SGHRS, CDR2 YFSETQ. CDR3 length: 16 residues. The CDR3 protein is CASSLVAGSVTDTQYF. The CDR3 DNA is TGCGCCAGCAGCTTGGTGGCAGGGAGTGTGACAGATACGCAGTATTTT.